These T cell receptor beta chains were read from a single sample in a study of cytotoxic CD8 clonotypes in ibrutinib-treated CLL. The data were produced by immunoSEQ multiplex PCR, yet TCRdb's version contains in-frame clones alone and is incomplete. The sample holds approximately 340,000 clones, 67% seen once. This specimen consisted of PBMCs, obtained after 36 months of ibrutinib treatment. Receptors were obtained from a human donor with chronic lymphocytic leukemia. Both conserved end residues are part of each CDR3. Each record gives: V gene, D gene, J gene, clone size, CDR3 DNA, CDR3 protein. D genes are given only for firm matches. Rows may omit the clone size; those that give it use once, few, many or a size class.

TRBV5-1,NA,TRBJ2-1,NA,TGCGCCAGCCGCCGGGGGGCTTCCTACAATGAGCAGTTCTTC,CASRRGASYNEQFF
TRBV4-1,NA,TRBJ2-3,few,TGCGCCAGCAGCCGAACTGCGGGGTTTAACACAGATACGCAGTATTTT,CASSRTAGFNTDTQYF
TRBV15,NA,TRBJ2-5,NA,TGTGCCACCAGCATACAGGGCTCCCGTCAAGAGACCCAGTACTTC,CATSIQGSRQETQYF
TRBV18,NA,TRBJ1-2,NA,TGTGCCAGCTTCACCAATGGCGGTACTAACTATGGCTACACCTTC,CASFTNGGTNYGYTF
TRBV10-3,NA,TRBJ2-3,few,TGTGCCATCAGTGAGGGTGATGTTGCTAGCACAGATACGCAGTATTTT,CAISEGDVASTDTQYF
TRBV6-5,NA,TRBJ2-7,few,TGTGCCAGCAGTTACTCGACCCCGGCCTACGAGCAGTACTTC,CASSYSTPAYEQYF
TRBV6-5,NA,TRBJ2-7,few,TGTGCCAGCAGTTACCTCATTGCAGGGTCCTACGAGCAGTACTTC,CASSYLIAGSYEQYF
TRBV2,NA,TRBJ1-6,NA,TGTGCGAAGCAGATCTACGGCTCACCCCTCCACTTT,CAKQIYGSPLHF
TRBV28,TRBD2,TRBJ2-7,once,TGTGCCAGCAGTTCTCCGACTAGCGGAGGTATCTACGAGCAGTACTTC,CASSSPTSGGIYEQYF
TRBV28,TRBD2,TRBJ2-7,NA,TGTGCCAGCAGTTTAGGCGGACTAGCGGGAGGGCAGTACGAGCAGTACTTC,CASSLGGLAGGQYEQYF
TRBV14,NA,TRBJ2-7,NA,TGTGCCAGCAGCCAAGAGTCCCGCGGCTACGAGCAGTACTTC,CASSQESRGYEQYF
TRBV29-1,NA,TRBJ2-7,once,TGCAGCGTTGTGGACACTGGTGGCGAGCAGTACTTC,CSVVDTGGEQYF
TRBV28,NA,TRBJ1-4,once,TGTGCCAGCAGTTCAGTTGGGGAAAAACTGTTTTTT,CASSSVGEKLFF
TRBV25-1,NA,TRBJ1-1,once,TGTGCCAGCAGTGAGGCGGGGTCCACTGAAGCTTTCTTT,CASSEAGSTEAFF
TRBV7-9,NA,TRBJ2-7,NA,TGTGCCAGCAGCCGAGTCGAGTATTCCTGGCCCCACGAGCAGTACTTC,CASSRVEYSWPHEQYF
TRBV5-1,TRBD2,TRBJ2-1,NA,TGCGCCAGCAGCCCGGAGCCCAGCGGGAGGGCATTTGAGCAGTTCTTC,CASSPEPSGRAFEQFF
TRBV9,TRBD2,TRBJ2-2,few,TGTGCCAGCGAGACTAGCCCCGGGGAGCTGTTTTTT,CASETSPGELFF
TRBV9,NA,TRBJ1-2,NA,TGTGCCAGCAGCGTAGGCGGAGGGGTGGTTTATGGCTACACCTTC,CASSVGGGVVYGYTF
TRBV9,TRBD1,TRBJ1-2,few,TGTGCCAGCAGCCCCAATACAGGGGAAGGTGGCTACACCTTC,CASSPNTGEGGYTF
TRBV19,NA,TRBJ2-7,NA,TGTGCCGTGCGGGACCCCTTCTCCTACGAGCAGTACTTC,CAVRDPFSYEQYF
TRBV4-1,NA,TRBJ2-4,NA,TGCGCCAGCAGCCATCCTACAGGACAGGGATATAGCGGGGTAGCCAAAAACATTCAGTACTTC,CASSHPTGQGYSGVAKNIQYF
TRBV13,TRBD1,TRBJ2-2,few,TGTGCCAGCAGCTTAGGTTGGACAGGGGATCCCACCGGGGAGCTGTTTTTT,CASSLGWTGDPTGELFF
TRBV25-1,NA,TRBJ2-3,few,TGTGCCAGCAAACAGGGTTATACGCAGTATTTT,CASKQGYTQYF
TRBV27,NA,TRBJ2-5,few,TGTGCCAGCAGTTCAAGACAGCTAGAAGAGACCCAGTACTTC,CASSSRQLEETQYF
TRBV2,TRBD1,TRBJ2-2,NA,TGTGCCAGCAGGGACGACAGGGGGCGTTTCGCCGGGGAGCTGTTTTTT,CASRDDRGRFAGELFF
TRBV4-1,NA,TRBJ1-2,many,TGCGCCAGCAGCCAAGTAGCAAATGAGTGGGGCTACACCTTC,CASSQVANEWGYTF
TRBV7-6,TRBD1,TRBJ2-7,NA,TGTGCCAGCAGCTTAATCGGGACAGCAAAGCAGTACTTC,CASSLIGTAKQYF
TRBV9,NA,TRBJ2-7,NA,TGTGCCAGCAGCGTTACACAGGGAGACTACGAGCAGTACTTC,CASSVTQGDYEQYF
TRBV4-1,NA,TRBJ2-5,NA,TGCGCCAGCAGCCAATCGGACTTACCGGGAGAGACCCAGTACTTC,CASSQSDLPGETQYF
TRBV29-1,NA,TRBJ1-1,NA,TGCAGCAGTAGACGGAACACTGAAGCTTTCTTT,CSSRRNTEAFF
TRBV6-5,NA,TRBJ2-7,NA,TGTGCCAGCAGTAAGACAGAATGGGTCGGCGAGCAGTACTTC,CASSKTEWVGEQYF
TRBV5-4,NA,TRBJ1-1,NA,TGTGCCAGCAGCGGGGGGAGGGGCCAGTGGGGCACTGAAGCTTTCTTT,CASSGGRGQWGTEAFF
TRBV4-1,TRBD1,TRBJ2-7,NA,TGCGCCAGCAGCGACAGGGGTAGCTCCTACGAGCAGTACTTC,CASSDRGSSYEQYF
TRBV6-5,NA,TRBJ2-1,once,TGTGCCAGCGCCTTGGCGGGCTCCTACAATGAGCAGTTCTTC,CASALAGSYNEQFF
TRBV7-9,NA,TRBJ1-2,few,TGTGCCAGCAGCCCCGACAGTAACTATGGCTACACCTTC,CASSPDSNYGYTF
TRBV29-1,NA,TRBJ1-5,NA,TGCAGCGTCGGACCCTCCGGTCAGCCCCAGCATTTT,CSVGPSGQPQHF
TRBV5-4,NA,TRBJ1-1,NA,TGTGCCAGCAGCCCCGACCCTAGACAGGACCGGGGCACTGAAGCTTTCTTT,CASSPDPRQDRGTEAFF
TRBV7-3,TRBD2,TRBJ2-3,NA,TGTGCCAGCAGCATTAGCGGGGGGGCATTAGATACGCAGTATTTT,CASSISGGALDTQYF
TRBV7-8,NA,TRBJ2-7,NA,TGTGCCAGCAGCTTAGGTACAGGGCTCTTCTACGAGCAGTACTTC,CASSLGTGLFYEQYF
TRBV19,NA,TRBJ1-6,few,TGTGCCAGTAGTATCGGTGGCAGTAATTCACCCCTCCACTTT,CASSIGGSNSPLHF
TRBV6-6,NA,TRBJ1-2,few,TGTGCCAGCAGTTACTCTTTGCTCGGCGGGGGCTACACCTTC,CASSYSLLGGGYTF
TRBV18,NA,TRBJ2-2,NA,TGTGCCAGCTCACCGTCGCCCGCCGAGACCGGGGAGCTGTTTTTT,CASSPSPAETGELFF
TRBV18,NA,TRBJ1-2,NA,TGTGCCAGCTCACGAAACCGGGAGCGGGGGGGCTATGGCTACACCTTC,CASSRNRERGGYGYTF
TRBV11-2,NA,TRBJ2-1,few,TGTGCCATCCAGAGATGGGACGTAACTGAGCAGTTCTTC,CAIQRWDVTEQFF